One sample yielded the 15 T cell receptor beta chains listed below, sequenced in a study of OX40 agonist ivuxolimab in advanced cancers. Data came from immunoSEQ multiplex PCR; TCRdb stores just in-frame clones and leaves some out. The sample holds roughly 97,000 clones; roughly nine tenths are singletons and the top ten take more than 5%. The material sequenced was CD4+ or CD8+ T cells sorted from blood, taken in a trial of the OX40 agonist ivuxolimab. Receptors originate from an adult with an advanced solid tumor such as melanoma, head and neck, liver or kidney cancer.

This chain connects TRBV29-1 to TRBJ2-5, with TRBD2 as a possible D gene (6 bases). The CDR3 spans 16 residues. Germline V lookup: CDR1 SQVTM, CDR2 ANQGSEA. The V end lost 5 bases, the J end lost 1 base, and 20 bases lay between the germline ends. The CDR3 reads CSVLPGYGTFQETQYF. The CDR3 bases are TGCAGCGTTCTTCCGGGGTACGGGACTTTCCAAGAGACCCAGTACTTC.

This clone was recorded once. The chain joins TRBV27 to TRBJ1-6; D ambiguous. Trimming cost V 1 base and J 13 bases, with 23 bases left between them. Germline V gives CDR1 MNHEY, CDR2 SMNVEV (reference sequence). The CDR3 is made up of 17 amino acids. This CDR3 is CASSLFLRATNLSPLHF. The CDR3 DNA reads TGTGCCAGCAGTTTATTCTTACGGGCAACAAACCTGTCTCCCCTCCACTTT.

The chain links TRBV11-2 to TRBJ1-5; TRBD1 matches at 8 bases. Germline assignment: CDR1 SGHAT and CDR2 FQNNGV. The junction had 7 bases not matched to a gene; V was cut back by 5 bases and J by 7 bases. The CDR3 extends over 14 amino acids. DNA of the CDR3: TGTGCCAGCAGCCTGCAGGGGGCAGGACAGCCCCAGCATTTT. Its protein product is CASSLQGAGQPQHF.

This sequence joins TRBV6-1 and TRBJ2-1; the match to TRBD2 covers 7 bases. The CDR3 is 16 residues long. V shed 2 bases, J shed 4 bases, and the junction held 8 bases outside the gene matches. Germline V gene lookup returns CDR1 MNHNS and CDR2 SASEGT. The CDR3 sequence is CASSEFGSGYYNEQFF. The CDR3 DNA sequence: TGTGCCAGCAGTGAATTCGGTAGCGGGTATTACAATGAGCAGTTCTTC.

The CDR3 protein is CASSEHTPRDTIYF. The CDR3 nucleotides read TGTGCCAGCAGTGAACACACCCCGAGAGACACCATATATTTT. The chain couples TRBV6-1 to TRBJ1-3; D remains unclear. V lost 2 bases to trimming and J lost 8 bases, with 13 bases between them. Germline V gene data show CDR1 as MNHNS and CDR2 as SASEGT. The CDR3 runs to 14 residues.

Notes on this clone: This same CDR3 is encoded by further DNA sequences in the sample. The chain carries TRBV6-5 and TRBJ2-7, with D maybe TRBD1 (6 bases). V dropped 2 bases and J dropped 3 bases, with 8 bases sitting between them. The CDR3 totals 13 residues. Germline values: CDR1 MNHEY, CDR2 SVGAGI. CDR3 in amino acids: CASSYGTSYEQYF. DNA for the CDR3: TGTGCCAGCAGTTACGGGACAAGCTACGAGCAGTACTTC.

The CDR3 DNA reads as TGTGCCAGCAGCTTAGTAGCGGGAGGGCACAATGAGCAGTTCTTC. It is translated as CASSLVAGGHNEQFF. This chain uses TRBV11-2 with TRBJ2-1, with 11 bases matching TRBD2. The CDR3 totals 15 residues. V lost 1 base and J lost 5; bases outside the gene matches: 1. Per germline, CDR1 SGHAT and CDR2 FQNNGV.

The V gene is TRBV7-9, the J gene TRBJ2-7, with TRBD1 matching 7 bases. The CDR3 runs to 16 residues. Unmatched junction bases numbered 10, after V lost 5 bases and J lost 0 bases. Germline assignment: CDR1 SEHNR and CDR2 FQNEAQ (reference sequence). The CDR3 region is CASSPDDREVSYEQYF. In DNA form, the CDR3 reads TGTGCCAGCAGCCCGGACGACAGGGAAGTCTCCTACGAGCAGTACTTC.

This chain joins TRBV10-2 and TRBJ1-5; D is uncertain. The germline V gene has CDR1 WSHSY and CDR2 SAAADI. The CDR3 contains 14 residues. Trimming took off 0 bases at V and 6 bases at J, with 9 bases between the two ends. The chain's CDR3 is CASSESPLFQPQHF. CDR3 nucleotides: TGCGCCAGCAGTGAGTCACCATTATTTCAGCCCCAGCATTTT.

Here the CDR3 DNA reads TGTGCCAGCTCCCTCCCTCCCACAGATACGCAGTATTTT. Its translation is CASSLPPTDTQYF. The rearrangement links TRBV9 to TRBJ2-3; D is unclear. The CDR3 extends over 13 amino acids. Trimming left V 7 bases short and J 2 bases short, with 11 bases between. Germline lookup yields CDR1 SGDLS and CDR2 YYNGEE.

This chain connects TRBV11-3 to TRBJ1-1; D is unresolved. Trimming removed 5 bases from V and 7 bases from J, with 17 bases in between. The CDR3 runs to 14 residues. Germline V gene lookup returns CDR1 SGHNT and CDR2 YENEEA. The CDR3 reads CASSPVVVDGEAFF. The CDR3 DNA reads TGTGCCAGCAGCCCCGTAGTAGTGGATGGTGAAGCTTTCTTT.

The rearrangement joins TRBV6-1 to TRBJ1-2, with D possibly being TRBD1 (6 bases). This CDR3 region has 13 residues. Germline CDR1 and CDR2: MNHNS and SASEGT. V was pared by 8 bases and J by 6 bases, with 16 bases between. The DNA for the CDR3 is TGTGCCAGCGGAATGGACAGATTTGATGGCTACACCTTC. Translating gives CASGMDRFDGYTF.

This clone was detected a few times. The J gene is TRBJ1-3, the V gene TRBV19; maybe TRBD1 (5 bases). Trimming removed 6 bases at V and 4 bases at J, with 10 bases between. This CDR3 contains 13 residues. The germline V gene encodes CDR1 LNHDA and CDR2 SQIVND (reference sequence). The CDR3, as DNA: TGTGCCAGTAGCCTAGAGGGGGGAAACACCATATATTTT. Translated, it gives CASSLEGGNTIYF.

This rearrangement joins TRBV9 to TRBJ1-6; D not certain. The CDR3 runs 13 residues. Between the trimmed V and J ends, which lost 0 bases and 7 bases, there was a span of 5 bases. Germline V lookup: CDR1 SGDLS, CDR2 YYNGEE. The CDR3 region is CASSVVANSPLHF. CDR3 nucleotides: TGTGCCAGCAGCGTAGTGGCGAATTCACCCCTCCACTTT. Complete variable domain (other parts from reference TRBV9 and TRBJ1-6): DSGVTQTPKHLITATGQRVTLRCSPRSGDLSVYWYQQSLDQGLQFLIQYYNGEERAKGNILERFSAQQFPDLHSELNLSSLELGDSALYFCASSVVANSPLHFGNGTRLTVT.

This chain joins TRBV11-3 and TRBJ2-2, with 7 bases matching TRBD2. CDR1 and CDR2 from the germline V gene are SGHNT and YENEEA. V lost 5 bases, J lost 0 bases, and 3 bases stayed unmatched. The CDR3 consists of 15 residues. CDR3 nucleotide sequence: TGTGCCAGCAGCCTGAGCGGGACGAACACCGGGGAGCTGTTTTTT. Protein product: CASSLSGTNTGELFF. Looking up the rest from reference TRBV11-3 and TRBJ2-2 gives the full variable domain: EAGVVQSPRYKIIEKKQPVAFWCNPISGHNTLYWYLQNLGQGPELLIRYENEEAVDDSQLPKDRFSAERLKGVDSTLKIQPAELGDSAVYLCASSLSGTNTGELFFGEGSRLTVL.